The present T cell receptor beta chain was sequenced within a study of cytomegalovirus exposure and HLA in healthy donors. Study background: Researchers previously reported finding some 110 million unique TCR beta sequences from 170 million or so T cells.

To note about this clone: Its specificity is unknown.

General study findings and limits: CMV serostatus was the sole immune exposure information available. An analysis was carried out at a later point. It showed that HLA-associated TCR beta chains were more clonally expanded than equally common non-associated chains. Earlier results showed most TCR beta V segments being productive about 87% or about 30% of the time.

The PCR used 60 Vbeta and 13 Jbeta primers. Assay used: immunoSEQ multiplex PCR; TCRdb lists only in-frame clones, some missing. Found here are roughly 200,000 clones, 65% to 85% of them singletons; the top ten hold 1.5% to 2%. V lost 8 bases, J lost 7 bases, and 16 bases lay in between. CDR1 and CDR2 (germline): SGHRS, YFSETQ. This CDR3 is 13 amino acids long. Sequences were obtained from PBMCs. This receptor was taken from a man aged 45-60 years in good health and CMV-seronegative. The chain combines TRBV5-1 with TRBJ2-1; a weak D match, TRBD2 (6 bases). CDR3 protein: CASSEEGWNEQFF. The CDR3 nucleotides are TGCGCCAGTTCAGAGGAGGGCTGGAATGAGCAGTTCTTC. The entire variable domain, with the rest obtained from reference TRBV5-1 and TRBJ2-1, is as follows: KAGVTQTPRYLIKTRGQQVTLSCSPISGHRSVSWYQQTPGQGLQFLFEYFSETQRNKGNFPGRFSGRQFSNSRSEMNVSTLELGDSALYLCASSEEGWNEQFFGPGTRLTVL.